This T cell receptor beta chain was sequenced for a study of Ad26.COV2.S vaccination and SARS-CoV-2 variants. Study-wide background: Donor was one of the participants in the Ad26.COV2.S arm of the COV1001 trial. Study-level results: Marked by substantial breadth, spike-specific CD8+ and CD4+ T cell responses were reportedly seen after vaccination. Those who received vaccine or placebo ended up with similar non-spike TCR breadth.

Profiling relied on immunoSEQ multiplex PCR, and the TCRdb table lists in-frame clones only, not all of them. The sample lists fewer than 400,000 clones, 86% occurring once. Points on this clone: Antigen specificity is unknown.

Treatment of the sample: some 20 received Ad26.COV2.S at low or high dose, single or two shots; about 5 received placebo; per-sample allocation not given. The investigators took samples on day 63 after the first vaccine or placebo injection. Donation was by an adult aged 18-55 years who was in Boston. Trimming at V came to 0 bases and at J to 3 bases, leaving 12 bases not matched to a gene. The CDR3 is 18 residues long. The gene calls are TRBV5-3 and TRBJ1-5; 7 bases align to TRBD1. TRBV5-3 is an ORF, and what it does is uncertain. The sequences come from peripheral blood, collected in a trial of Ad26.COV2.S vaccine versus placebo. The sequence was collected from a person aged 18-60 years who received the Ad26.COV2.S COVID-19 vaccine or a placebo. As DNA, the CDR3 is TGTGCCAGAAGCTTGGGACGGGACAGTACTATACTCAATCAGCCCCAGCATTTT. Translated: CARSLGRDSTILNQPQHF.